These 18 T cell receptor beta chains originate from one sample sequenced in a study of blood T cells in healthy people across ages. The use of a sample-barcoded 5' primer and a J-beta primer mix characterized a second PCR of about 6 to 11 cycles. TCRdb itself ran the 5' RACE reads through MiXCR, one entry per CDR3 protein. The table lists around 1.5 million distinct CDR3 sequences, roughly 64% of them singletons. Sequencing was done on a sample of blood. All receptors come from a man younger than 30 in good health.

The chain uses TRBV7-9 and TRBJ2-4; 7 nucleotides align to TRBD1. The J call may be wrong; the DNA end is better matched by TRBJ2-7. The CDR3 totals 13 residues. Germline CDR1 and CDR2: SEHNR and FQNEAQ (reference sequence). In DNA form, the CDR3 reads TGTGCCAGCAGCCCGAGGGGGCCCAACGAGCAGTACTTC. Protein product: CASSPRGPNEQYF.

The genes are TRBV12-3 or TRBV12-4 and TRBJ2-7, with 9 bases fitting TRBD1. This CDR3 is built from 15 residues. J gave up 2 bases and V 3 bases, and 5 bases lay outside the gene matches. In DNA, the CDR3 is TGTGCCAGCAGTTTCTCGGGACAGGGCCCCTACGAGCAGTACTTC. Protein: CASSFSGQGPYEQYF.

The chain is built from TRBV25-1 and TRBJ2-7, with D possibly being TRBD2 (5 bases). V gave up 5 bases and J gave up 6 bases, with 17 bases separating them. There are 14 residues in the CDR3. Per germline, CDR1 MGHDK and CDR2 SYGVNS. CDR3 DNA: TGTGCCAGCAGTATGCAGGCAGCAGAGGGCGAGCAGTACTTC. It encodes CASSMQAAEGEQYF.

In its sample, this clonotype was seen once. V is TRBV20-1 and J is TRBJ2-1; the match to TRBD2 covers 7 bases. Germline V gene data show CDR1 as DFQATT and CDR2 as SNEGSKA (reference sequence). The CDR3 is made up of 13 amino acids. Germline trimming cut 3 bases from V and 4 bases from J; bases unmatched to any gene: 3. For the CDR3, the DNA is TGCAGTGCTAGGGGTAGCGGGTACAATGAGCAGTTCTTC. The encoded protein is CSARGSGYNEQFF.

J is TRBJ2-1 and V is TRBV28, with TRBD2 matching over 15 bases. The germline V gene has CDR1 MDHEN and CDR2 SYDVKM. This CDR3 is built from 21 residues. Trimming at V came to 3 bases and at J to 1 base, leaving 13 bases not matched to a gene. The CDR3, as DNA: TGTGCCAGCAGTTTTCCAAGACCCGGGACTAGCGGGGGGCCTTCCTACAATGAGCAGTTCTTC. It translates to CASSFPRPGTSGGPSYNEQFF.

This clonotype showed up many times. The CDR3 is CASSLVGNQETQYF. Here the CDR3 DNA reads TGTGCCAGCAGCTTAGTGGGTAACCAAGAGACCCAGTACTTC. V usage is TRBV7-9 and J usage is TRBJ2-5, with D uncertain. The CDR3 length is 14 residues. Germline CDR1 reads SEHNR; CDR2 reads FQNEAQ (reference sequence). Trimming stripped 1 base from V and 0 bases from J, with 6 bases between.

The chain links TRBV20-1 to TRBJ1-2, with 7 bases identical to TRBD1. The J segment lost 8 bases and the V segment lost 6 bases, leaving 9 bases of the junction unmatched. Germline CDR1 DFQATT, CDR2 SNEGSKA (reference sequence). CDR3 length: 12 residues. The CDR3 coding sequence is TGCAGTGCCCTGACAGGGCAGGAAGGCTACACCTTC. Its protein is CSALTGQEGYTF.

CDR3 nucleotides: TGCGCCAGCAGCTTGCAAGGGGAACCTAGCACAGATACGCAGTATTTT. This codes for CASSLQGEPSTDTQYF. The chain couples TRBV5-1 to TRBJ2-3; weak D call: TRBD1 (5 bases). Germline CDR1 SGHRS, CDR2 YFSETQ. The CDR3 consists of 16 residues. Between the trimmed V and J ends, which lost 1 base and 0 bases, there was a span of 12 bases.

The genes are TRBV29-1 and TRBJ2-6; 8 bases line up with TRBD1. CDR3 length equals 16 residues. The V gene's germline CDR1 is SQVTM and CDR2 ANQGSEA. V gave up 6 bases and J gave up 0 bases; unmatched junction bases: 7. The CDR3 region has the DNA TGCAGCGTACAGACAGGGGCCGGCTCTGGGGCCAACGTCCTGACTTTC. Residues: CSVQTGAGSGANVLTF.

The rearrangement links TRBV5-1 to TRBJ2-7, with D perhaps TRBD1 or TRBD2 (5 bases each). CDR1 and CDR2 from the germline V gene are SGHRS and YFSETQ. The CDR3 has 15 amino acids. V gave up 5 bases and J gave up 3 bases, with 18 bases separating them. The CDR3 is CASSTLAQGDYEQYF. The DNA of the CDR3 is TGCGCCAGCAGTACCCTAGCCCAAGGGGACTACGAGCAGTACTTC.

V is TRBV5-1 and J is TRBJ2-1; the D gene is possibly TRBD2 (5 bases). Gene TRBJ2-7 matches the end of the DNA better, so the J call may be wrong. The CDR3 loop spans 14 amino acids. Germline V gives CDR1 SGHRS, CDR2 YFSETQ. The CDR3 DNA reads as TGCGCCAGCAGCTTGGAAGCTAGCCACAATGAGCAGTACTTC. Amino acids: CASSLEASHNEQYF.

This chain connects TRBV7-8 to TRBJ2-3, with 8 bases matching TRBD2. Germline assignment: CDR1 SGHVS and CDR2 FQNEAQ. CDR3 length: 16 residues. The J segment lost 5 bases and the V segment lost 1 base, leaving 8 bases of the junction unmatched. This CDR3 reads CASSLVGREEGDTQYF. The CDR3 DNA is TGTGCCAGCAGCTTAGTAGGGCGGGAGGAGGGAGATACGCAGTATTTT.

The chain carries TRBV7-6 and TRBJ2-7; 9 bases fit TRBD2. The CDR3 is 17 residues long. Per germline, CDR1 SGHVS and CDR2 FNYEAQ. With V trimmed by 5 bases and J by 0 bases, 11 bases remained unmatched. The CDR3 protein is CASSLTAAGGHSYEQYF. The CDR3 DNA sequence: TGTGCCAGCAGCCTGACCGCAGCGGGAGGTCACTCCTACGAGCAGTACTTC. The whole variable domain, filled in from reference TRBV7-6 and TRBJ2-7, reads GAGVSQSPRYKVTKRGQDVALRCDPISGHVSLYWYRQALGQGPEFLTYFNYEAQQDKSGLPNDRFSAERPEGSISTLTIQRTEQRDSAMYRCASSLTAAGGHSYEQYFGPGTRLTVT.

The chain combines TRBV11-2 with TRBJ2-1, with TRBD2 matching over 10 bases. The germline V gene has CDR1 SGHAT and CDR2 FQNNGV. The length of the CDR3 is 16 residues. Trimming at V came to 8 bases and at J to 5 bases, leaving 12 bases not matched to a gene. CDR3 sequence (DNA): TGTGCCAGCCGGGTGGGGTCTAGCGGGAGCAACAATGAGCAGTTCTTC. Translated, it gives CASRVGSSGSNNEQFF.

The V call is TRBV5-1, the J call TRBJ2-1; a weak D match, TRBD1 (5 bases). Trimming stripped 0 bases from V and 1 base from J, with 14 bases between. The germline V gene has CDR1 SGHRS and CDR2 YFSETQ. The CDR3 sequence is 17 residues long. CDR3 sequence: CASSLEIGKGSYNEQFF. In DNA, the CDR3 is TGCGCCAGCAGCTTGGAAATTGGGAAGGGGTCCTACAATGAGCAGTTCTTC.

Notes on this clonotype: One end of the junction does not line up with germline, which may come from a read error. The V gene is TRBV27, the J gene TRBJ2-5; TRBD1 aligns across 8 bases. The V gene's germline CDR1 is MNHEY and CDR2 SMNVEV (reference sequence). This CDR3 has 16 residues. The CDR3 DNA reads as TGTGCCAGCAGTTTATCGGGGGCAGGGGGCAGGGAGACCCAGCACTTC. As protein: CASSLSGAGGRETQHF.

V and J are TRBV6-5 and TRBJ1-1; D uncertain. CDR3 length: 12 amino acids. Trimming shortened V by 6 bases and J by 2 bases, and 7 bases separated the two germline ends. Germline CDR1 and CDR2: MNHEY and SVGAGI. In DNA form, the CDR3 reads TGTGCCAGCAGGCACGCTAACACTGAAGCTTTCTTT. Amino acids: CASRHANTEAFF.

The table lists this clonotype with a few counts. J is TRBJ1-3 and V is TRBV12-3 or TRBV12-4, with 7 nucleotides matching TRBD1. There are 14 residues in the CDR3. V lost 5 bases, J lost 2 bases, and 3 bases stayed unmatched. CDR3 loop: CASSPGTAGNTIYF. The CDR3 coding sequence is TGTGCCAGCAGTCCCGGGACAGCTGGAAACACCATATATTTT.